The source of this TCR beta chain is a study of cytomegalovirus exposure and HLA in healthy donors. Whole-study findings and limits: The authors enumerated roughly 180 TCR beta chains as linked to cytomegalovirus. A later analysis by the authors found several of the most significant clusters apparently linked to common viral pathogens. Later analysis identified a missense DCLRE1C variant that was linked to TCR beta V- and J-gene trimming. Rare TCR sequences predominated, though certain public TCRs were found in many donors.

This CDR3 is 15 amino acids long. In germline, CDR1 is SNHLY, CDR2 FYNNEI. V was cut by 3 bases and J by 4 bases, with 12 bases left in between. Concerning this clone: Its specificity is not known.

The study ran its PCR with 60 Vbeta and 13 Jbeta primers. Generated by immunoSEQ multiplex PCR, the TCRdb table keeps only in-frame clones and is missing some. The sample records about 170,000 clones, roughly 84% being singletons. The V call is TRBV2, the J call TRBJ2-2, with a weak D call TRBD1 (6 bases). The specimen was PBMCs. This TCR came from a male donor in good health and CMV-seronegative. The CDR3 sequence: CASSDGLGGTGELFF. The CDR3 DNA follows: TGTGCCAGCAGTGACGGCCTAGGGGGCACCGGGGAGCTGTTTTTT.